A selection of T cell receptor beta chains follows, all from one sample in a study of technical replicates of blood from a few donors. Repertoires were generated with immunoSEQ multiplex PCR, while TCRdb's copy carries only in-frame clones and drops some. The sample contains 80,000 to 100,000 clones, roughly 96% of which appear only once. The sample taken for sequencing was T cells isolated from PBMCs. These receptors came from a human donor in good health. CDR3s include the opening cysteine and the closing phenylalanine or tryptophan. D genes are given only for firm matches. Not all rows give a size; the values are once, few, many and, for expanded clones, a class.

V	D	J	size	DNA	CDR3
TRBV25-1	TRBD1	TRBJ1-2	once	TGTGCCAGCAGGTTAGTAAGGGGGCGCATAGTGCGTGGCTACACCTTC	CASRLVRGRIVRGYTF
TRBV5-6	TRBD1	TRBJ1-5	once	TGTGCCAGCAGCTTGGGTTTTAGACAGGGAGGCAATCAGCCCCAGCATTTT	CASSLGFRQGGNQPQHF
TRBV5-6	TRBD2	TRBJ2-7	.	TGTGCCAGCAGCCCTATATTTAGCGGGACGTTCTACGAGCAGTACTTC	CASSPIFSGTFYEQYF
TRBV30	.	TRBJ1-2	.	TGTGCCTGGAAGGGGTCGGGCGCGAGGAACTATGGCTACACCTTC	CAWKGSGARNYGYTF
TRBV4-2	TRBD1	TRBJ1-1	.	TGTGCCAGCAGCCAAGATACCGGACAGGGATTCACTGAAGCTTTCTTT	CASSQDTGQGFTEAFF
TRBV5-1	.	TRBJ2-1	.	TGCGCCAGCAAGACCGGACTTTTCTCCTACAATGAGCAGTTCTTC	CASKTGLFSYNEQFF
TRBV20-1	.	TRBJ2-7	.	TGCAGTGCTCTAATCTACGAGCAGTACTTC	CSALIYEQYF
TRBV19	TRBD1	TRBJ2-7	.	TGTGCCAGTAGTACTCGACAGGGGTACGAGCAGTACTTC	CASSTRQGYEQYF
TRBV9	TRBD2	TRBJ2-3	.	TGTGCCAGCAGCCCTCTACTCGGACTAGCGGGGGGGCGAGGCACAGATACGCAGTATTTT	CASSPLLGLAGGRGTDTQYF
TRBV5-5	.	TRBJ1-6	.	TGTGCCAGCAGCCCAGAACCTAATTCACCCCTCCACTTT	CASSPEPNSPLHF
TRBV28	TRBD2	TRBJ2-3	once	TGTGCCAGCAGTGGAATTGGACTAGCCCACACAGATACGCAGTATTTT	CASSGIGLAHTDTQYF
TRBV10-3	.	TRBJ2-5	.	TGTGCCATCAGTGAGTCGGTTAGAGGAGAGACCCAGTACTTC	CAISESVRGETQYF
TRBV5-8	TRBD1	TRBJ1-4	.	TGTGCCAGCAGCTTCGGGACAGGGAATGAAAAACTGTTTTTT	CASSFGTGNEKLFF
TRBV6-1	TRBD2	TRBJ2-1	.	TGTGCCAGCAGTTTTAGCGGGAAGGGATGGGAGCAGTTCTTC	CASSFSGKGWEQFF
TRBV19	.	TRBJ1-2	.	TGTGCCAGTAGTAACTGGGAGTGGACCGACGGGTACTATGGCTACACCTTC	CASSNWEWTDGYYGYTF
TRBV11-2	.	TRBJ2-7	.	TGTGCCAGCAGCTTAGTAGGGGGGGACTACGAGCAGTACTTC	CASSLVGGDYEQYF
TRBV11-3	.	TRBJ2-5	.	TGTGCCAGCAGTTACCGGGCGGCCGGACGGGGGGAGACCCAGTACTTC	CASSYRAAGRGETQYF
TRBV6-6	.	TRBJ1-5	.	TGTGCCAGCAGAAGTAGCTATAGCAATCAGCCCCAGCATTTT	CASRSSYSNQPQHF
TRBV13	.	TRBJ1-3	.	TGTGCCAGCAGCTTAGTCAGCTCTGGAAACACCATATATTTT	CASSLVSSGNTIYF
TRBV18	.	TRBJ1-1	.	TGTGCCAGCTCACCGAGTGAGCACACTGAAGCTTTCTTT	CASSPSEHTEAFF
TRBV6-4	.	TRBJ2-5	.	TGTGCCAGCAGTGCAAGCGCCCAAGAGACCCAGTACTTC	CASSASAQETQYF
TRBV6-1	TRBD1	TRBJ2-5	.	TGTGCCAGCAGCGACTCGGACAGGTATGAAGAGACCCAGTACTTC	CASSDSDRYEETQYF
TRBV27	.	TRBJ2-4	.	TGTGCCAGCAGTTTGGTGGAGGGTGCCAAAAACATTCAGTACTTC	CASSLVEGAKNIQYF
TRBV6-5	.	TRBJ2-6	.	TGTGCCAGCAGTTACCCCGACAGCTCTGGGGCCAACGTCCTGACTTTC	CASSYPDSSGANVLTF
TRBV2	TRBD1	TRBJ2-7	.	TGTGCCAGCAGTCTCCCGGGACAGGGAAGCTACGAGCAGTACTTC	CASSLPGQGSYEQYF
TRBV30	TRBD2	TRBJ2-5	.	TGTGCCTGGAGTGTGGCGAGCGGGGGGGCTCAAGAGACCCAGTACTTC	CAWSVASGGAQETQYF
TRBV15	.	TRBJ2-2	.	TGTGCCACCAGCAGAGATCAGGGGACCACCGGGGAGCTGTTTTTT	CATSRDQGTTGELFF
TRBV11-2	.	TRBJ2-5	.	TGTGCCAGCAGCCGTCCGGGTGGAGAGACCCAGTACTTC	CASSRPGGETQYF
TRBV14	.	TRBJ2-7	.	TGTGCCAGCAGCCAACTTTCGGGATCCTACGAGCAGTACTTC	CASSQLSGSYEQYF
TRBV19	.	TRBJ2-2	.	TGTGCCAGTAGTATAGTCGGAGTGAGGGTATCTTCGGGCGGGGAGCTGTTTTTT	CASSIVGVRVSSGGELFF
TRBV23-1	.	TRBJ2-7	once	TGCGTGTTTGGGGAGGCCTACGAGCAGTACTTC	CVFGEAYEQYF
TRBV5-1	TRBD2	TRBJ2-7	.	TGCGCCAGCAGCTTGGGGAGCGGGACCTACGAGCAGTACTTC	CASSLGSGTYEQYF
TRBV7-8	TRBD2	TRBJ2-3	.	TGTGTCAGCGGGGCGGGGGGTTTAGGCACAGATACGCAGTATTTT	CVSGAGGLGTDTQYF
TRBV20-1	.	TRBJ1-2	.	TGCAGTGCTAGAGTGCCAGAAGGCTACACCTTC	CSARVPEGYTF
TRBV6-6	.	TRBJ2-1	.	TGTGCCAGCAGTTACTCCCTCGGGTTAACCAATGAGCAGTTCTTC	CASSYSLGLTNEQFF
TRBV12-5	TRBD1	TRBJ1-5	.	TGTGCTAGTGGTTTGGTACAGGGGGAGGTTGGGCGCAATCAGCCCCAGCATTTT	CASGLVQGEVGRNQPQHF
TRBV15	.	TRBJ2-2	.	TGTGCCACCAGCTTACAGGGTGGGGAGCTCACTTACACCGGGGAGCTGTTTTTT	CATSLQGGELTYTGELFF
TRBV27	TRBD2	TRBJ2-1	.	TGTGCCAGCAGTATACCGGGACTAGCTGGCAATGAGCAGTTCTTC	CASSIPGLAGNEQFF
TRBV7-8	.	TRBJ2-1	.	TGTGCCAGCAGCTCTGGACTACATGAGCAGTTCTTC	CASSSGLHEQFF
TRBV7-8	.	TRBJ2-7	.	TGTGCCAGCAGCCCCCGCGGGGGCGCGGGCTACGAGCAGTACTTC	CASSPRGGAGYEQYF
TRBV6-1	TRBD1	TRBJ2-5	.	TGTGCCAGCAGTGCTAGGGACAGGGGAGAGACCCAGTACTTC	CASSARDRGETQYF
TRBV13	.	TRBJ2-7	.	TGTGCCAGCAGCCCGGACCCGGAGGGGATCTACGAGCAGTACTTC	CASSPDPEGIYEQYF
TRBV5-4	.	TRBJ2-2	.	TGTGCCAGCAGACGCGAGCCCGCGGAGGAGCTGTTTTTT	CASRREPAEELFF
TRBV27	.	TRBJ2-3	.	TGTGCCAGCGGGGCTGGGGCAGATACGCAGTATTTT	CASGAGADTQYF